A single sample is the source of the 14 T cell receptor beta chains below, sequenced in a study of identical twins. TCRdb redid the calling of the 5' RACE reads with MiXCR, one entry per CDR3 protein. The data contain roughly 260,000 distinct CDR3 sequences, 6% to 8% of them singletons. The sample also formed part of further work on yellow fever vaccine responses in identical twins.

The sample taken for sequencing was CD8+ T cells sorted from blood. These receptors were obtained from a young woman in good health.

This clonotype was seen ten or more times. The chain joins TRBV5-1 to TRBJ2-3; 9 bases line up with TRBD1. The germline V gene encodes CDR1 SGHRS and CDR2 YFSETQ. This CDR3 is built from 14 residues. With V trimmed by 4 bases and J by 4 bases, 4 bases remained unmatched. The CDR3: CASSGDREADTQYF. CDR3 sequence (DNA): TGCGCCAGCAGCGGGGACAGGGAGGCAGATACGCAGTATTTT.

This clonotype was detected many times. J is TRBJ2-3 and V is TRBV4-2; no definite D call. Germline CDR1 is LGHNA and CDR2 is YNFKEQ. This CDR3 spans 15 amino acids. V was clipped by 0 bases and J by 2 bases, with 9 bases between them. CDR3 sequence (DNA): TGTGCCAGCAGCCAAGATTTCGGGTCCACAGATACGCAGTATTTT. This gives the protein CASSQDFGSTDTQYF.

This clonotype was recorded many times. The V and J genes are TRBV14 and TRBJ2-1; no clear D gene. Deletions cut 0 bases from V and 8 bases from J, with 11 bases between. Germline V CDR1 and CDR2: SGHDN, FVKESK. The CDR3 loop spans 14 amino acids. CDR3 region: CASSQEDLTDEQFF. The CDR3 region has the DNA TGTGCCAGCAGCCAAGAGGACCTTACGGATGAGCAGTTCTTC.

The chain links TRBV24-1 to TRBJ2-6; the D is unclear. This CDR3 is built from 14 residues. Germline lookup yields CDR1 KGHDR and CDR2 SFDVKD. V was cut by 4 bases and J by 2 bases, with 5 bases left in between. In nucleotides, the CDR3 is TGTGCCACCAGTGACGCCCCTGGGGCCAACGTCCTGACTTTC. Protein sequence: CATSDAPGANVLTF.

This clonotype turned up a few times. The chain uses TRBV4-2 and TRBJ2-2; D is undetermined. V was clipped by 8 bases and J by 2 bases, with 21 bases between them. This CDR3 spans 17 amino acids. CDR1 LGHNA and CDR2 YNFKEQ come from the germline V gene. The CDR3 DNA reads as TGTGCCAGCGGGGTCGGCGAAGCAGGAGTAAACACCGGGGAGCTGTTTTTT. Amino acid sequence: CASGVGEAGVNTGELFF.

CDR3 residues: CSARDSREVNQPQHF. CDR3 coding DNA: TGCAGTGCTAGAGATTCCAGGGAGGTCAATCAGCCCCAGCATTTT. The chain couples TRBV20-1 to TRBJ1-5; maybe TRBD1 (5 bases). This CDR3 comprises 15 residues. From germline, CDR1 is DFQATT and CDR2 SNEGSKA (reference sequence). V lost 0 bases to trimming and J lost 3 bases, with 12 bases between them.

This clonotype was observed a few times. The V gene is TRBV7-2, the J gene TRBJ2-5; TRBD2 agrees at 12 bases. There are 17 residues in the CDR3. With V trimmed by 4 bases and J by 1 base, 7 bases remained unmatched. Germline values: CDR1 SGHTA, CDR2 FQGNSA. The CDR3 bases are TGTGCCAGCAGCTCAGGACAGACTAGCGGGAGCCAAGAGACCCAGTACTTC. Its protein product is CASSSGQTSGSQETQYF.

The J gene is TRBJ2-3, the V gene TRBV10-3; no clear D gene. The CDR3 spans 13 residues. Germline V gene lookup returns CDR1 ENHRY and CDR2 SYGVKD. V lost 0 bases and J lost 3, with 4 bases in between. CDR3 coding DNA: TGTGCCATCAGTGAGTCTGGAACAGATACGCAGTATTTT. This translates into CAISESGTDTQYF.

This clonotype was seen at least ten times. V and J are TRBV5-1 and TRBJ2-3; maybe TRBD2 (6 bases). Trimming shortened V by 0 bases and J by 3 bases, and 14 bases separated the two germline ends. CDR1 and CDR2 (germline): SGHRS, YFSETQ. The CDR3 has 16 residues. CDR3: CASSLESGWETDTQYF. In DNA form, the CDR3 reads TGCGCCAGCAGCTTGGAAAGCGGGTGGGAGACAGATACGCAGTATTTT.

The table lists this clonotype with a few counts. V and J are TRBV12-5 and TRBJ2-1, with TRBD2 identical over 11 bases. Germline CDR1 and CDR2: LGHNT and FRNRAP. Unmatched junction bases numbered 6, after V lost 4 bases and J lost 4 bases. The CDR3 covers 16 residues. CDR3 in amino acids: CASGSLAGVAYNEQFF. The CDR3 DNA sequence: TGTGCTAGTGGTTCACTAGCGGGAGTGGCGTACAATGAGCAGTTCTTC. Full variable domain (outside the CDR3, taken from reference TRBV12-5 and TRBJ2-1): DARVTQTPRHKVTEMGQEVTMRCQPILGHNTVFWYRQTMMQGLELLAYFRNRAPLDDSGMPKDRFSAEMPDATLATLKIQPSEPRDSAVYFCASGSLAGVAYNEQFFGPGTRLTVL.

This clonotype was detected ten times or more. This chain links TRBV5-1 with TRBJ2-1; weak D call: TRBD2 (6 bases). The CDR3 spans 16 residues. CDR1 is SGHRS and CDR2 is YFSETQ in the germline V gene. V lost 0 bases and J lost 4, with 14 bases in between. CDR3 bases: TGCGCCAGCAGCTTGGGACTAGTCTTGGGATACAATGAGCAGTTCTTC. It codes for CASSLGLVLGYNEQFF.

This rearrangement joins TRBV20-1 to TRBJ2-7; a weak D match, TRBD1 (7 bases). The CDR3 runs 15 residues. Germline V gene lookup returns CDR1 DFQATT and CDR2 SNEGSKA (reference sequence). The V and J ends lost 0 bases and 2 bases respectively, with 14 bases between them. The CDR3 is CSARDGGGTTYEQYF. In DNA form, the CDR3 reads TGCAGTGCTAGAGATGGAGGGGGCACTACCTACGAGCAGTACTTC.

This clonotype occurred a few times. The V call is TRBV2, the J call TRBJ1-5; D perhaps matches TRBD1 (5 bases). The ends were cut back, 1 base at V and 8 bases at J, with 15 bases in the middle. This CDR3 has 15 residues. Germline loops: CDR1 SNHLY, CDR2 FYNNEI. This chain's CDR3 is CASSEGWDPAEPQHF. DNA for the CDR3: TGTGCCAGCAGTGAAGGTTGGGACCCGGCGGAGCCCCAGCATTTT.

This clonotype was recorded many times. This chain connects TRBV20-1 to TRBJ2-1, with D perhaps matching TRBD2 (5 bases). The ends were cut back, 3 bases at V and 7 bases at J, with 13 bases in the middle. The CDR3 has 13 residues. CDR1 is DFQATT, CDR2 SNEGSKA, per germline (reference sequence). CDR3 loop: CSASRLAVNEQFF. CDR3 in DNA: TGCAGTGCTAGCCGTCTAGCCGTAAATGAGCAGTTCTTC.